This T cell receptor (beta chain) stems from a study of CD8 T cells in Susac syndrome. Study-level findings and limits: The study acknowledged a relatively small number of individuals in its TCR sequencing and HLA analysis.

Details on this clonotype: No antigen is known for it.

Multiple sclerosis controls were treatment-naive patients with stable or active relapsing-remitting disease. It was negative isolation that provided the CD8+ and CD4+ T cells, whereas TEMRA cells were enriched by FACS. RNA, at about 0.45 to 1 ug, was reverse transcribed with random hexamers. Amplification of TCR beta CDR3 spanned 54 Vbeta and 13 Jbeta via immunoSEQ multiplex PCR. TCRdb redid the calling of the immunoSEQ multiplex PCR reads with MiXCR, one entry per CDR3 protein. The sample yields about 130,000 distinct CDR3 sequences, around 91% seen once. Germline-derived CDR1 and CDR2 are KGHDR and SFDVKD. The V gene end was trimmed by 3 bases and the J gene end by 5 bases; junction bases not matched to a gene: 8. This CDR3 contains 15 residues.

The sequence was collected from a human donor with multiple sclerosis. V usage is TRBV24-1 and J usage is TRBJ1-1; 7 bases agree with TRBD1. Sequences were obtained from CD8+ T cells from PBMCs. CDR3 amino acids: CATSDERQGGTEAFF. CDR3 DNA: TGTGCCACCAGTGATGAGAGACAGGGTGGAACTGAAGCTTTCTTT.